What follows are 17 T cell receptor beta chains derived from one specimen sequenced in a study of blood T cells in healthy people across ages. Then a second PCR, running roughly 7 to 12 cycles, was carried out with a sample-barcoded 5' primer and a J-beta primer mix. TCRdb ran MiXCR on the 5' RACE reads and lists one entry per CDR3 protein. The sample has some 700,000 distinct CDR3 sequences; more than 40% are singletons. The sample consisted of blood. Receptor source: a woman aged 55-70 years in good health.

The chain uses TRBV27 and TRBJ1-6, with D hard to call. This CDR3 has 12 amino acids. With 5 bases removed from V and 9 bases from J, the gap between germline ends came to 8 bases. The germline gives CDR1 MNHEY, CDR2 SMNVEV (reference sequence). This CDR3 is CASSAVGSPLHF. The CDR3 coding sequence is TGTGCCAGCAGTGCAGTAGGTTCACCCCTCCACTTT.

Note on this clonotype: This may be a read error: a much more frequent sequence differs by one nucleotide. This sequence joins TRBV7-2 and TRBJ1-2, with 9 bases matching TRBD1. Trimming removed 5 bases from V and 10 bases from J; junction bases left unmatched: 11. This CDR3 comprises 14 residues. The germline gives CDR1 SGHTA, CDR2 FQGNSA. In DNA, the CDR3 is TGTGCCAGCAGCCACGGACAGGGGTCGTCTGACTACACCTTC. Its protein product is CASSHGQGSSDYTF.

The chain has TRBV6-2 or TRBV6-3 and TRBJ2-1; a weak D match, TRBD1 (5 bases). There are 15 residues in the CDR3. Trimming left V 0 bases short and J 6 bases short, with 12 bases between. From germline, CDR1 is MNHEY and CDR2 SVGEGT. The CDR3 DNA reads TGTGCCAGCAGTTACTCGGGGCGTAGCCCCAATGAGCAGTTCTTC. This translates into CASSYSGRSPNEQFF.

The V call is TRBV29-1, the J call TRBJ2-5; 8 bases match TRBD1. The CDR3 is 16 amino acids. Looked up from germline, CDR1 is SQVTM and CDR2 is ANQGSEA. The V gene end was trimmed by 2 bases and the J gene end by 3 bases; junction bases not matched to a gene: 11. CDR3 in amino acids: CSVERVQGAKKETQYF. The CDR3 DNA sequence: TGCAGCGTTGAAAGGGTCCAGGGGGCGAAAAAAGAGACCCAGTACTTC.

DNA for the CDR3: TGTGCCAGCAGTTTATTATCCCTCGGGGGAGAGACCCAGTACTTC. Its protein is CASSLLSLGGETQYF. V usage is TRBV28 and J usage is TRBJ2-5, with D perhaps matching TRBD2 (6 bases). Germline loops: CDR1 MDHEN, CDR2 SYDVKM. The V and J ends lost 1 base and 4 bases respectively, with 13 bases between them. The length of the CDR3 is 15 residues.

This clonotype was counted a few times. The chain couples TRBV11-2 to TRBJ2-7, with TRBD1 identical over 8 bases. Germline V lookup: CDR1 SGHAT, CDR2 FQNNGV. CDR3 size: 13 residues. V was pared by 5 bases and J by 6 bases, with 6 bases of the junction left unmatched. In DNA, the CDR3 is TGTGCCAGCAGCATCCAGGGGGCGAGCGAGCAGTACTTC. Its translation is CASSIQGASEQYF.

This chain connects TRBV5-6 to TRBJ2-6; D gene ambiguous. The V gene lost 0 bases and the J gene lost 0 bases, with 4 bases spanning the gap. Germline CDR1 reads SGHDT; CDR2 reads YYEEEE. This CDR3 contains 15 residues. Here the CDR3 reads CASSLVHSGANVLTF. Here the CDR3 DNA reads TGTGCCAGCAGCTTGGTTCACTCTGGGGCCAACGTCCTGACTTTC. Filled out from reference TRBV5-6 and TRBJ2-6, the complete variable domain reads DAGVTQSPTHLIKTRGQQVTLRCSPKSGHDTVSWYQQALGQGPQFIFQYYEEEERQRGNFPDRFSGHQFPNYSSELNVNALLLGDSALYLCASSLVHSGANVLTFGAGSRLTVL.

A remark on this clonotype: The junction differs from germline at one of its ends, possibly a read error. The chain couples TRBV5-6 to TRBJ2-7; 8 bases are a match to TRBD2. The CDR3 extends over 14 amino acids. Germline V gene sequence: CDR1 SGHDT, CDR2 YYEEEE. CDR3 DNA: TGTGCCAGCAGCCGGACTAGCAGGTCGTACGGGCAGTACTTC. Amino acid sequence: CASSRTSRSYGQYF.

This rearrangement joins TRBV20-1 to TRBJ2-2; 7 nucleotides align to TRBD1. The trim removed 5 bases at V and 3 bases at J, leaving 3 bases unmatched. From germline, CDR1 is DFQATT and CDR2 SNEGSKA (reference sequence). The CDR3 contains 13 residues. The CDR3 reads CSAWDSDTGELFF. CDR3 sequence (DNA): TGCAGTGCTTGGGACAGCGACACCGGGGAGCTGTTTTTT.

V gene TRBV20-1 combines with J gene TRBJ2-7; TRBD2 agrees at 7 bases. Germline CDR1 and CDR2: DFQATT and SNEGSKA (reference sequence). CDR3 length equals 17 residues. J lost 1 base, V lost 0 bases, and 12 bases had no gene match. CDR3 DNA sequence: TGCAGTGCTAGAGATCGGCGACTAGCTGGGGGTTCCTACGAGCAGTACTTC. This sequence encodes CSARDRRLAGGSYEQYF.

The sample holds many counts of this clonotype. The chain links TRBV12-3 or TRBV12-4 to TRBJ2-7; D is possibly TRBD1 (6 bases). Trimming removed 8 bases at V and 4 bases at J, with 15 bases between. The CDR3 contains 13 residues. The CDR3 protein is CASRGGGKYEQYF. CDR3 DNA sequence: TGTGCCAGCCGTGGGGGCGGTAAATACGAGCAGTACTTC.

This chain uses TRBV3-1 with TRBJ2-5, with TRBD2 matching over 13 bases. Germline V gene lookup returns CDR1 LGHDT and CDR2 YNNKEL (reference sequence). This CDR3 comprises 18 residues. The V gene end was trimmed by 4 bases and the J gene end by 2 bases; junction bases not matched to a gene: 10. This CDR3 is CASSPYGLAGAQQETQYF. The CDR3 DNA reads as TGTGCCAGCAGCCCCTATGGACTAGCGGGGGCTCAACAAGAGACCCAGTACTTC.

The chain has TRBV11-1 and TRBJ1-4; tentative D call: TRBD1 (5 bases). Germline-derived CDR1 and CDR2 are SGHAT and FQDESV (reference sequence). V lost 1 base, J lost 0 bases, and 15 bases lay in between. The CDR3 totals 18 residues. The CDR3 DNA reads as TGTGCCAGCAGCTTAGGCCGATCGGGGCATACAACTAATGAAAAACTGTTTTTT. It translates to CASSLGRSGHTTNEKLFF.

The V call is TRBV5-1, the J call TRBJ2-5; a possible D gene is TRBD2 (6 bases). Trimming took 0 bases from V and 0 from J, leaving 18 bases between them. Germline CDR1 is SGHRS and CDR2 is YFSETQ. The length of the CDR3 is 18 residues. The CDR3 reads CASSLVATNGGHQETQYF. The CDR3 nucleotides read TGCGCCAGCAGCTTGGTGGCGACTAACGGGGGACACCAAGAGACCCAGTACTTC.

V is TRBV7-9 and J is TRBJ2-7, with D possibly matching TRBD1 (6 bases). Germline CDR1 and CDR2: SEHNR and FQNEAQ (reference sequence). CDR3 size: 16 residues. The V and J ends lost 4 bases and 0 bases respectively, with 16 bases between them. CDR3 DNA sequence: TGTGCCAGCAGCTCCCGACAGGCCCAGAGCTCCTACGAGCAGTACTTC. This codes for CASSSRQAQSSYEQYF. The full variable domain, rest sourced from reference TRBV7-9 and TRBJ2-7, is DTGVSQNPRHKITKRGQNVTFRCDPISEHNRLYWYRQTLGQGPEFLTYFQNEAQLEKSRLLSDRFSAERPKGSFSTLEIQRTEQGDSAMYLCASSSRQAQSSYEQYFGPGTRLTVT.

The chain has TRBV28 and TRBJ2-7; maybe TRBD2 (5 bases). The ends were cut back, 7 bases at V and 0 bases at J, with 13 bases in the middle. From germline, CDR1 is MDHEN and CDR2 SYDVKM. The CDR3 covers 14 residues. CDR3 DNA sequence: TGTGCCAGCATTTCCCCGGGGAGCTCCTACGAGCAGTACTTC. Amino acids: CASISPGSSYEQYF.

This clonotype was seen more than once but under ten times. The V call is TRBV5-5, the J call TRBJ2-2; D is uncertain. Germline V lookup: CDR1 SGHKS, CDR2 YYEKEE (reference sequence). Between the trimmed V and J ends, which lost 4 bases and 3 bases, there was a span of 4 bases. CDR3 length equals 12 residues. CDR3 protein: CASSRYTGELFF. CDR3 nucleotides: TGTGCCAGCAGCCGGTACACCGGGGAGCTGTTTTTT.